This record looks at one TCR beta chain sequence and its context. Allocation to cohorts depended on clinical history reported by the participants. Exposed participants encountered a COVID-19 case during the 2 weeks preceding study entry. Germline-derived CDR1 and CDR2 are LNHDA and SQIVND (reference sequence). The ends lost 6 bases at V and 3 bases at J; junction bases unmatched: 7. The CDR3 runs to 14 residues. The data stem from a study of blood T cell repertoires in COVID-19. Assay: immunoSEQ multiplex PCR; the TCRdb copy retains only in-frame clones and omits some. The sample gives about 280,000 clones, 85% to 95% of which show up once; approximately 2.9% is in the top ten.

The chain uses TRBV19 and TRBJ2-7, with 8 bases lining up with TRBD1. Sequenced sample: PBMCs or T cells enriched from blood (not recorded which). This TCR came from a man aged 40-49 years who had been exposed to COVID-19. The CDR3 DNA reads TGTGCCAGTAGCCCACAGGGGGGAGGCTACGAGCAGTACTTC. This gives the protein CASSPQGGGYEQYF.